This T cell receptor (beta chain) was sequenced in a study of control samples from healthy donors and cancer patients. Deletions cut 1 base from V and 6 bases from J, with 7 bases between. This CDR3 is built from 13 residues. Looked up from germline, CDR1 is LGHNA and CDR2 is YNFKEQ. Some clones are missing from TCRdb's copy, which holds only in-frame ones; the method was immunoSEQ multiplex PCR. The data show around 200,000 clones, 90% to 95% seen once. This clone occurred once. The genes are TRBV4-2 and TRBJ2-1; D is perhaps TRBD1 (6 bases). Specimen: blood. The TCR sequence derives from a man younger than 35 in good health. CDR3 DNA sequence: TGTGCCAGCAGCCAAGTAGGGGGCAATGAGCAGTTCTTC. This sequence encodes CASSQVGGNEQFF.